This entry describes one T cell receptor beta chain. At one boundary the junction diverges from the germline segment, which might be a read error. This entry is derived from a study of blood T cell repertoires in COVID-19. Germline V gene data show CDR1 as LNHNV and CDR2 as YYDKDF (reference sequence). The CDR3 extends over 14 amino acids. Clones were sequenced by immunoSEQ multiplex PCR, and TCRdb holds only the in-frame ones, with some missing. The table has about 170,000 clones, approximately 86% seen once. This receptor was identified in a man aged 55-75 years with COVID-19, enrolled during active disease. The genes are TRBV15 and TRBJ2-3; the match to TRBD1 covers 7 bases. Sequenced: peripheral blood. DNA of the CDR3: TGCGCCACCAGCAGAGACAGGGGCACAGATACGCAGTATTTT. Translated: CATSRDRGTDTQYF.